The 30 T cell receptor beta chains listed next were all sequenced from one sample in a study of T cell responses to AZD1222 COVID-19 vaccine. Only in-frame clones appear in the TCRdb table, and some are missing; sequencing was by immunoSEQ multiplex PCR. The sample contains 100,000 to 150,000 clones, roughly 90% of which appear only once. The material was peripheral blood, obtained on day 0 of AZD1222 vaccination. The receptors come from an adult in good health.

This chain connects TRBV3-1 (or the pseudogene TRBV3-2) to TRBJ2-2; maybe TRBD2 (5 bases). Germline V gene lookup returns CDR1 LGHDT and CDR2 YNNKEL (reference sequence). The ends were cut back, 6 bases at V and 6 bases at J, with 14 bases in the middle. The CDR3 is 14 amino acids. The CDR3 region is CASSPRGQPGELFF. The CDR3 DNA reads TGTGCCAGCAGTCCCCGAGGGCAGCCCGGGGAGCTGTTTTTT.

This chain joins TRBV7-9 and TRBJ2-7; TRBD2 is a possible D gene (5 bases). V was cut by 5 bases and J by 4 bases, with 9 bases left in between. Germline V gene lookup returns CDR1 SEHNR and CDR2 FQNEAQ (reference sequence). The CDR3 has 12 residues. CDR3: CASSPGMYEQYF. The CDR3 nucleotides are TGTGCCAGCAGCCCCGGGATGTACGAGCAGTACTTC.

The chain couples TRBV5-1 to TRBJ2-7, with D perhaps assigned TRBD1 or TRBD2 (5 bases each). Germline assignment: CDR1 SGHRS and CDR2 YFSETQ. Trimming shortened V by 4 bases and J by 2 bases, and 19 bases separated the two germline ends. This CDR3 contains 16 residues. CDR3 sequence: CASSQTYGTLTYEQYF. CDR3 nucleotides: TGCGCCAGCAGCCAAACATACGGGACCCTCACCTACGAGCAGTACTTC.

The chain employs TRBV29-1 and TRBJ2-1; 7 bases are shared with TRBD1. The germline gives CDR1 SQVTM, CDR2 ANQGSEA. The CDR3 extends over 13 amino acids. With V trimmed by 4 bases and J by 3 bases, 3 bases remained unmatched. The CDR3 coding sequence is TGCAGCGTTGCGTCAGGGGGCTACAATGAGCAGTTCTTC. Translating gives CSVASGGYNEQFF.

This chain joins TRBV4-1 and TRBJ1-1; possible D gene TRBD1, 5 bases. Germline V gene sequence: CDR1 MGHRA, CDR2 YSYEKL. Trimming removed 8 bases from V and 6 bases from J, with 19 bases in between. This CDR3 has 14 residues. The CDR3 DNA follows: TGCGCCAGCCAGAGAGACAGCGCCCAACCTGAAGCTTTCTTT. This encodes CASQRDSAQPEAFF.

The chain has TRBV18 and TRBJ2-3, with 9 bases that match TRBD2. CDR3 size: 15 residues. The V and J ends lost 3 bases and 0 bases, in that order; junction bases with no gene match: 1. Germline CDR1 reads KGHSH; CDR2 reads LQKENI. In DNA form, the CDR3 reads TGTGCCAGCTCACCGCTAGCGGGGAGCACAGATACGCAGTATTTT. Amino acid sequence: CASSPLAGSTDTQYF. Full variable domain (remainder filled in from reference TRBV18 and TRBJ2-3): NAGVMQNPRHLVRRRGQEARLRCSPMKGHSHVYWYRQLPEEGLKFMVYLQKENIIDESGMPKERFSAEFPKEGPSILRIQQVVRGDSAAYFCASSPLAGSTDTQYFGPGTRLTVL.

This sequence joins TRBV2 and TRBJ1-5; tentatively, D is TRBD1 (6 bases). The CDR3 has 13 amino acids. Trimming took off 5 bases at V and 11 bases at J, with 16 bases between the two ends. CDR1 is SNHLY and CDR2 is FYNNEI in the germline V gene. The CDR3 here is CASSYKGDQAQHF. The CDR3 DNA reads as TGTGCCAGCAGTTATAAGGGGGACCAGGCCCAGCATTTT.

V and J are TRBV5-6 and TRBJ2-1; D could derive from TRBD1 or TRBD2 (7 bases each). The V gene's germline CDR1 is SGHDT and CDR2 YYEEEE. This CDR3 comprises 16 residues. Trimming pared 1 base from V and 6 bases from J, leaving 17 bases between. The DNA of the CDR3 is TGTGCCAGCAGCTTGTGGGCAGGGGGGGTCCCCAATGAGCAGTTCTTC. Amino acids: CASSLWAGGVPNEQFF.

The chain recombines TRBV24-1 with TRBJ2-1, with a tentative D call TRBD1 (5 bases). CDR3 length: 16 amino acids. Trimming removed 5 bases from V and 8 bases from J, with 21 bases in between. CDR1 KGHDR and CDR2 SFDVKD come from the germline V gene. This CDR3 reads CATSGAGAGQSHEQFF. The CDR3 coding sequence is TGTGCCACCAGTGGAGCTGGTGCAGGGCAAAGCCATGAGCAGTTCTTC.

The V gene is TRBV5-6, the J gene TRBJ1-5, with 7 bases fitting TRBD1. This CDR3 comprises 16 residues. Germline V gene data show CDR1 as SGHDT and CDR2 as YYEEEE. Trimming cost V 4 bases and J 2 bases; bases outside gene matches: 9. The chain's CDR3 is CASSEQTGSGNQPQHF. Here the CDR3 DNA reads TGTGCCAGCAGCGAGCAGACAGGGTCCGGCAATCAGCCCCAGCATTTT.

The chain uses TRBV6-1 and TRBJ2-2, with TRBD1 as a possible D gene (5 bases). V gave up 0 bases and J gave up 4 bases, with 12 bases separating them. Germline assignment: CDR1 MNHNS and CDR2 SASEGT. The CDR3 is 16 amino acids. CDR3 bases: TGTGCCAGCAGTGAAGCTAGGGGTCTAAGCACCGGGGAGCTGTTTTTT. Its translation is CASSEARGLSTGELFF.

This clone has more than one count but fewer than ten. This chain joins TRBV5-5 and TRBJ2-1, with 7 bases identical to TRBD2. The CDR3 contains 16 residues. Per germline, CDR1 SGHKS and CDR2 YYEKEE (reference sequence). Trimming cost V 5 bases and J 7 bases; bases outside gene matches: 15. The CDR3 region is CASRPGLDDRENEQFF. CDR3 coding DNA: TGTGCCAGCAGACCTGGACTAGATGACCGTGAAAATGAGCAGTTCTTC.

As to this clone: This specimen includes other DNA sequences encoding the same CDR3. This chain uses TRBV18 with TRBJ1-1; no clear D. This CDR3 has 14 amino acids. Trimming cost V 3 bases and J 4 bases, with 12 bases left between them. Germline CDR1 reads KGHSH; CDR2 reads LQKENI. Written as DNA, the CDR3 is TGTGCCAGCTCACCGTCGGGAGTAGGCACTGAAGCTTTCTTT. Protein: CASSPSGVGTEAFF. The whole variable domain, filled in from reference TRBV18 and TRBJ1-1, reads NAGVMQNPRHLVRRRGQEARLRCSPMKGHSHVYWYRQLPEEGLKFMVYLQKENIIDESGMPKERFSAEFPKEGPSILRIQQVVRGDSAAYFCASSPSGVGTEAFFGQGTRLTVV.

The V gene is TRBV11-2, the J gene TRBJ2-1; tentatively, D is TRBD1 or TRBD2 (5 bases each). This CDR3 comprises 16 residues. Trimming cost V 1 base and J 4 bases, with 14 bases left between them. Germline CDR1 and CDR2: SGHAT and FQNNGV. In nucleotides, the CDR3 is TGTGCCAGCAGCTTAGGAGGGTGGGCAGGGTACAATGAGCAGTTCTTC. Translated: CASSLGGWAGYNEQFF.

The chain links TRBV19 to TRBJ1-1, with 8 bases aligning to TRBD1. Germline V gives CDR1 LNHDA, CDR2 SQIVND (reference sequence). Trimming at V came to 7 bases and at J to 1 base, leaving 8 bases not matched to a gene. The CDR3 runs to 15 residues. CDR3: CASTAGGRPNTEAFF. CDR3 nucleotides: TGTGCCAGTACCGCAGGGGGCAGGCCGAACACTGAAGCTTTCTTT.

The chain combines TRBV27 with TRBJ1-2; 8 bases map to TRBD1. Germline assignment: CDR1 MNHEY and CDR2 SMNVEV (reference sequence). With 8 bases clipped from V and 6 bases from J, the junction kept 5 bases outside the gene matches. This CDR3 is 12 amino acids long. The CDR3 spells CASGQGKDGYTF. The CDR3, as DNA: TGTGCCAGCGGACAGGGAAAGGATGGCTACACCTTC.

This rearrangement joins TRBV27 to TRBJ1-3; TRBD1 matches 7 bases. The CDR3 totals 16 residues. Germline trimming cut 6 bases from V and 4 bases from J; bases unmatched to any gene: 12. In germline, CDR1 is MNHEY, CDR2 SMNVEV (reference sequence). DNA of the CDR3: TGTGCCAGCAGCCCCAGGGGGGCAGGATCCGGAAACACCATATATTTT. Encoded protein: CASSPRGAGSGNTIYF.

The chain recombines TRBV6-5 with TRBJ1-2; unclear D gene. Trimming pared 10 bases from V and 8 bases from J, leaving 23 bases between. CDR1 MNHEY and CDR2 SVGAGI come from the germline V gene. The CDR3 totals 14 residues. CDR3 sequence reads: CATANFPGWGGYTF. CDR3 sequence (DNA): TGTGCCACCGCTAACTTTCCCGGGTGGGGAGGCTACACCTTC.

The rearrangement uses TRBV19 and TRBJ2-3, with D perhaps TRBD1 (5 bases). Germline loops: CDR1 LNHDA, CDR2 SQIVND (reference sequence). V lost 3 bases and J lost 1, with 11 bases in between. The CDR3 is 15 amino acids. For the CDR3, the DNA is TGTGCCAGTAGTATGTGGCAGGGTGGCACAGATACGCAGTATTTT. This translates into CASSMWQGGTDTQYF.

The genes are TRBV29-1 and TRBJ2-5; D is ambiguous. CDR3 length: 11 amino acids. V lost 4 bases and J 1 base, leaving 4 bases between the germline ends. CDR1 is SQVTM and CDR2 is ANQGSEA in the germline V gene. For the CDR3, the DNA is TGCAGCGTTGGAGTCCAAGAGACCCAGTACTTC. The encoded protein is CSVGVQETQYF.

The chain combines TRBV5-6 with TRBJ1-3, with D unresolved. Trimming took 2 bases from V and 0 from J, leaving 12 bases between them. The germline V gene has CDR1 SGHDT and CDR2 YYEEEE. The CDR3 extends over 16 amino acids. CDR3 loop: CASSLPRGLSGNTIYF. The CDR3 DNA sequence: TGTGCCAGCAGCTTACCCCGGGGTCTCTCTGGAAACACCATATATTTT.

The CDR3 protein is CASSPRTGSDTEAFF. For the CDR3, the DNA is TGTGCCAGCAGCCCCCGGACAGGATCGGACACTGAAGCTTTCTTT. V and J are TRBV7-2 and TRBJ1-1; 7 nucleotides agree with TRBD1. The CDR3 runs to 15 residues. Per the germline V gene, CDR1 is SGHTA and CDR2 is FQGNSA. V gave up 5 bases and J gave up 3 bases; unmatched junction bases: 9.

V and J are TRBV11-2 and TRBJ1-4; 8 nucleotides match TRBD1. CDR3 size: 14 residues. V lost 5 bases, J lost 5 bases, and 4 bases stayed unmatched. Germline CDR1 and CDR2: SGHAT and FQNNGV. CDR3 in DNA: TGTGCCAGCAGCACCCGGACAGGGAATGAAAAACTGTTTTTT. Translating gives CASSTRTGNEKLFF.

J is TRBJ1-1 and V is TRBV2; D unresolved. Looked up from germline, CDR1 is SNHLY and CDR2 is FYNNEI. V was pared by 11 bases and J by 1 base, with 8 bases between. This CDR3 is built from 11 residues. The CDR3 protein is CAPQENTEAFF. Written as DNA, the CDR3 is TGTGCCCCGCAGGAGAACACTGAAGCTTTCTTT. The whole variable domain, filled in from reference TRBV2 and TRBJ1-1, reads EPEVTQTPSHQVTQMGQEVILRCVPISNHLYFYWYRQILGQKVEFLVSFYNNEISEKSEIFDDQFSVERPDGSNFTLKIRSTKLEDSAMYFCAPQENTEAFFGQGTRLTVV.

The CDR3 spells CASSRDRATREYF. The CDR3 DNA is TGCGCCAGCAGCCGGGACCGGGCTACGAGGGAGTACTTC. The rearrangement uses TRBV4-1 and TRBJ2-7; either TRBD1 or TRBD2 may supply D (5 bases each). CDR3 length equals 13 residues. Germline V gene sequence: CDR1 MGHRA, CDR2 YSYEKL. Between the trimmed V and J ends, which lost 4 bases and 11 bases, there was a span of 18 bases.

The CDR3 coding sequence is TGTGCCAGCAGTTTGGGGACAGCGAATAGCAATCAGCCCCAGCATTTT. Translation gives CASSLGTANSNQPQHF. The rearrangement joins TRBV6-5 to TRBJ1-5; TRBD1 agrees at 7 bases. This CDR3 comprises 16 residues. Germline CDR1 MNHEY, CDR2 SVGAGI. Losses at the gene ends were 4 bases for V and 0 bases for J; bases not matched to a gene: 6.

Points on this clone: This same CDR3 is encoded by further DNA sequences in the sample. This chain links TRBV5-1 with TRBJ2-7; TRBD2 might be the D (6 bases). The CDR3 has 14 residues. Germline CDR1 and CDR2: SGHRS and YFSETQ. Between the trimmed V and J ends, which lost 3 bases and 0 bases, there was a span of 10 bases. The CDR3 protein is CASSSDGSSYEQYF. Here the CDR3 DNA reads TGCGCCAGCAGCTCGGACGGGAGCTCCTACGAGCAGTACTTC.

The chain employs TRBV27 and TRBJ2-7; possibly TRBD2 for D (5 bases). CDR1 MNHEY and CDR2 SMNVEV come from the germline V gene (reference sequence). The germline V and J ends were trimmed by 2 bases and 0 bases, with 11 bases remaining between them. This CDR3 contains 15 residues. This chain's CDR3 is CASSLVVGSSYEQYF. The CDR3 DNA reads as TGTGCCAGCAGTTTAGTTGTGGGGAGCTCCTACGAGCAGTACTTC.

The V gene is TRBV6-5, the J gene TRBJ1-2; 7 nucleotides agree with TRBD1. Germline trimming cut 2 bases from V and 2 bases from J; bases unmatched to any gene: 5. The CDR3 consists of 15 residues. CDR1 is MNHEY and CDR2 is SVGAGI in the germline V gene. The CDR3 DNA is TGTGCCAGCAGTTACGGGCCAGGGGGAAACTATGGCTACACCTTC. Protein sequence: CASSYGPGGNYGYTF.

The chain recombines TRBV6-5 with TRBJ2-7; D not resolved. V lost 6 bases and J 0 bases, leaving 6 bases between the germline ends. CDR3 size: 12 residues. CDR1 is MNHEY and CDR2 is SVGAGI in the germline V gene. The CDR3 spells CASRTPSYEQYF. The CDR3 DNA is TGTGCCAGCAGAACACCCTCCTACGAGCAGTACTTC.